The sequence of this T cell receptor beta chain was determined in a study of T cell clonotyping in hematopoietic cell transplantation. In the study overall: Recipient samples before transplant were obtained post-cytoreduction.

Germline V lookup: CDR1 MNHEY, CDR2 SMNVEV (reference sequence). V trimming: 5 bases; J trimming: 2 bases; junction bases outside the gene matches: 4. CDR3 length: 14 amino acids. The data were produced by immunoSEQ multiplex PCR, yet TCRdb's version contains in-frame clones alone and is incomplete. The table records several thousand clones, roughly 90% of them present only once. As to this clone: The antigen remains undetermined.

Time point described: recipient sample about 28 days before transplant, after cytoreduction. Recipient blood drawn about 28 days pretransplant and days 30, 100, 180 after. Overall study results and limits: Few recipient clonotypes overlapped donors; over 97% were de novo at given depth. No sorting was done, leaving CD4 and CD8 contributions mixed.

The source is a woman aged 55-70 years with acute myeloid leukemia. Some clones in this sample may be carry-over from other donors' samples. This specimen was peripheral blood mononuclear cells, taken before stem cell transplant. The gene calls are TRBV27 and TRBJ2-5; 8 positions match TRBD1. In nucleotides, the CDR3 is TGTGCCAGCAGTCCGAGGGACAGGCAAGAGACCCAGTACTTC. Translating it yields CASSPRDRQETQYF.